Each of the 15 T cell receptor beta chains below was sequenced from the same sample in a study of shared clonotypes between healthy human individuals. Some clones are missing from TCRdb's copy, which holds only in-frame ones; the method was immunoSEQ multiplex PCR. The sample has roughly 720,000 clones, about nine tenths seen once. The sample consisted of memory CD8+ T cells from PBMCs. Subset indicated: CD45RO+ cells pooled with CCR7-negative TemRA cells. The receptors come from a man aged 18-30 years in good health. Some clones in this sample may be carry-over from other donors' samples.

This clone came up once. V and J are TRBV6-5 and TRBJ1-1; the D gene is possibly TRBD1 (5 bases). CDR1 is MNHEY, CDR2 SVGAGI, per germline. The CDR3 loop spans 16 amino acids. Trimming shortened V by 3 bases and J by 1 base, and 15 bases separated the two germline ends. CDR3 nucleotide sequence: TGTGCCAGCAGTTATTTCGTTGGGGCCGCGAACACTGAAGCTTTCTTT. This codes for CASSYFVGAANTEAFF.

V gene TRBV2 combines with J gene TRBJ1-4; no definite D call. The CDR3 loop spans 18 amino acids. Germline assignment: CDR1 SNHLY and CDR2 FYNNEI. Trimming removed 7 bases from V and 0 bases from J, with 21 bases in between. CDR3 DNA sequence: TGTGCCAGCACGGGTGAGGTACGGAGAAGACCAACTAATGAAAAACTGTTTTTT. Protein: CASTGEVRRRPTNEKLFF.

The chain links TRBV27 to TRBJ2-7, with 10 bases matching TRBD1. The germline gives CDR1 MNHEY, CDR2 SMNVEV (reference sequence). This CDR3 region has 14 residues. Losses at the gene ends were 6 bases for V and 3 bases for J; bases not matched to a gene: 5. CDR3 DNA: TGTGCCAGCAGCGGCCGGGACAGGGGCTACGAGCAGTACTTC. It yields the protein CASSGRDRGYEQYF.

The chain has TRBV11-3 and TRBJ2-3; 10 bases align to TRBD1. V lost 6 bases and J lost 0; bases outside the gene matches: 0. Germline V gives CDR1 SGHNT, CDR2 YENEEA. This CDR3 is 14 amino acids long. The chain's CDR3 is CASRGQGSTDTQYF. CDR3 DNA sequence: TGTGCCAGCAGGGGACAGGGGAGCACAGATACGCAGTATTTT.

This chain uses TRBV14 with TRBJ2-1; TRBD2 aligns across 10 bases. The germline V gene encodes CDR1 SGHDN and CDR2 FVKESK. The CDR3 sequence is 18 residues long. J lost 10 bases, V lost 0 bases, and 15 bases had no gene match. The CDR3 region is CASSQEPGSSGSFGEQFF. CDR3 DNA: TGTGCCAGCAGCCAAGAACCGGGGTCTAGCGGGAGTTTTGGCGAGCAGTTCTTC. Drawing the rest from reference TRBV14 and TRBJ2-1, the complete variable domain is EAGVTQFPSHSVIEKGQTVTLRCDPISGHDNLYWYRRVMGKEIKFLLHFVKESKQDESGMPNNRFLAERTGGTYSTLKVQPAELEDSGVYFCASSQEPGSSGSFGEQFFGPGTRLTVL.

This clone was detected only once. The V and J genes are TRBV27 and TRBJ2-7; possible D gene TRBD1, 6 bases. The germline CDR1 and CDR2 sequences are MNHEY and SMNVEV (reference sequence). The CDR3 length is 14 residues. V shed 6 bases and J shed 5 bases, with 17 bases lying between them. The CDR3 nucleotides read TGTGCCAGCAGCGGCAGCCCCGCAGGGGACGAGCAGTACTTC. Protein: CASSGSPAGDEQYF.

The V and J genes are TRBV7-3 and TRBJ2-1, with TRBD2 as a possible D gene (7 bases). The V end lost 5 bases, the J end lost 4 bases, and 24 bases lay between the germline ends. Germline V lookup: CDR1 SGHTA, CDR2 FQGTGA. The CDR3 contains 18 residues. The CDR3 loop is CASSPTPGGAPPYNEQFF. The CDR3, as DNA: TGTGCCAGCAGCCCCACCCCGGGGGGCGCTCCACCGTACAATGAGCAGTTCTTC.

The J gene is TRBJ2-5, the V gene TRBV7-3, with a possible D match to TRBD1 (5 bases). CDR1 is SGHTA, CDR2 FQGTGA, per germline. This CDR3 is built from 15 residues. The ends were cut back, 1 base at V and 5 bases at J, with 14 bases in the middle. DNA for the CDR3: TGTGCCAGCAGCTTAATCCCAGGGATTCGCGAGACCCAGTACTTC. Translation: CASSLIPGIRETQYF.

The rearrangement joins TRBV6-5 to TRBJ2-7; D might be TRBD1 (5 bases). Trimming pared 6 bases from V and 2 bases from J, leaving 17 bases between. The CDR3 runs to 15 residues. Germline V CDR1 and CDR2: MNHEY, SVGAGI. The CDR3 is CASSLRQSPAYEQYF. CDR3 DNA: TGTGCCAGCAGCCTTAGACAGTCTCCAGCCTACGAGCAGTACTTC.

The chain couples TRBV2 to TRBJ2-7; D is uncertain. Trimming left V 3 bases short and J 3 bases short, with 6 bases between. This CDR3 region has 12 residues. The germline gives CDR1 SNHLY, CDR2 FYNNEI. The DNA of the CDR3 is TGTGCCAGCAGTGATATCCTCTACGAGCAGTACTTC. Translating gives CASSDILYEQYF.

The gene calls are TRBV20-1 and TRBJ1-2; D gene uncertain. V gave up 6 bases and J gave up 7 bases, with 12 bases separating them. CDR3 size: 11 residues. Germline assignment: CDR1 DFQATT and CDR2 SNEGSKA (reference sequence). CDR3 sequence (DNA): TGCAGTGCCCAGGCGGAGGGTGGCTACACCTTC. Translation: CSAQAEGGYTF.

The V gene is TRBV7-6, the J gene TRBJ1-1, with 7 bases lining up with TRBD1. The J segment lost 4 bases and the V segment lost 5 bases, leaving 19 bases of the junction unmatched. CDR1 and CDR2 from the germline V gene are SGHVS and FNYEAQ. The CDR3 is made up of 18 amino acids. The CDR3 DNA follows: TGTGCCAGCAGCGGCCACCGGGACAGACCGTCCTTTGGCACTGAAGCTTTCTTT. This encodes CASSGHRDRPSFGTEAFF.

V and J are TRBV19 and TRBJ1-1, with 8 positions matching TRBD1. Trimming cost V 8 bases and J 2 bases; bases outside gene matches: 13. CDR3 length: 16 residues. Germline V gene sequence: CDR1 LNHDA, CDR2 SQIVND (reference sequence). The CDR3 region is CASGFTGGRGNTEAFF. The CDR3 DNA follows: TGTGCCAGTGGCTTCACAGGGGGTAGGGGAAACACTGAAGCTTTCTTT.

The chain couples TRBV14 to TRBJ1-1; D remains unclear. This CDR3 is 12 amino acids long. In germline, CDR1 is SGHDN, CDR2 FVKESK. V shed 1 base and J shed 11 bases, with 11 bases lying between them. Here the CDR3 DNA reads TGTGCCAGCAGCCAAGGGGTTCCTGGCGCTTTCTTT. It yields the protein CASSQGVPGAFF.

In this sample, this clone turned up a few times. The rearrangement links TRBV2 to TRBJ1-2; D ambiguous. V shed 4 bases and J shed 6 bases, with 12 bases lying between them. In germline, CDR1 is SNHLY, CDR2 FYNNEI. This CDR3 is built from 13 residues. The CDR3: CASSAWPRDGYTF. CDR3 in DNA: TGTGCCAGCAGTGCCTGGCCCCGGGATGGCTACACCTTC.